These 28 T cell receptor beta chains share one sample of origin, sequenced in a study of blood T cells in healthy people across ages. Together with a sample-barcoded 5' primer, a J-beta primer mix was included in a second PCR lasting about 6 to 12 cycles. TCRdb reanalysed the 5' RACE reads using MiXCR and keeps one entry per CDR3 protein. The sample consists of 380,000 or so distinct CDR3 sequences, roughly half of them appearing once. The sequenced sample consisted of blood. The receptors come from a man between 60 and 70 years old in good health.

A few counts support this clonotype. It may be a read error: a sequence one base away is much more abundant. The chain employs TRBV6-5 and TRBJ2-7, with a possible D match to TRBD1 (5 bases). The germline CDR1 and CDR2 sequences are MNHEY and SVGAGI. Trimming shortened V by 8 bases and J by 3 bases, and 14 bases separated the two germline ends. This CDR3 is built from 13 residues. CDR3 nucleotide sequence: TGTGCCAGCGACAGCGCCTCCAACTACGAGCAGTACTTC. Translation: CASDSASNYEQYF.

This clonotype was recorded many times. V gene TRBV2 combines with J gene TRBJ1-2; D is ambiguous. Looked up from germline, CDR1 is SNHLY and CDR2 is FYNNEI. V gave up 6 bases and J gave up 0 bases, with 11 bases separating them. The CDR3 has 14 amino acids. As DNA, the CDR3 is TGTGCCAGCAGCCCACTCCTGGCTAACTATGGCTACACCTTC. It translates to CASSPLLANYGYTF.

This clonotype has only a few counts. The gene calls are TRBV7-2 and TRBJ1-5; 7 bases are a match to TRBD1. Germline CDR1 reads SGHTA; CDR2 reads FQGNSA. The J segment lost 2 bases and the V segment lost 5 bases, leaving 6 bases of the junction unmatched. The CDR3 spans 15 residues. CDR3 sequence (DNA): TGTGCCAGCAGCCGATCCGGACAGGGCAATCAGCCCCAGCATTTT. This translates into CASSRSGQGNQPQHF.

This clonotype was observed a single time. This chain uses TRBV6-2 or TRBV6-3 with TRBJ2-3, with D possibly TRBD2 on 5 matching bases. The germline gives CDR1 MNHEY, CDR2 SVGEGT. The CDR3 contains 18 residues. V lost 6 bases and J lost 2, with 24 bases in between. The CDR3 spells CASSPYGPAGGITDTQYF. CDR3 in DNA: TGTGCCAGCAGCCCCTACGGGCCTGCGGGTGGAATCACAGATACGCAGTATTTT.

A single count supports this clonotype. This chain links TRBV7-9 with TRBJ1-2, with no clear D. The CDR3 has 15 amino acids. The germline V gene has CDR1 SEHNR and CDR2 FQNEAQ (reference sequence). Trimming removed 5 bases from V and 4 bases from J, with 17 bases in between. CDR3 sequence: CASSPQALVGYGYTF. As DNA, the CDR3 is TGTGCCAGCAGCCCGCAGGCACTCGTGGGCTATGGCTACACCTTC.

In this sample, this clonotype turned up a few times. The gene calls are TRBV19 and TRBJ2-7; 7 bases fit TRBD1. The CDR3 has 15 residues. The J segment lost 2 bases and the V segment lost 1 base, leaving 5 bases of the junction unmatched. Germline V gene data show CDR1 as LNHDA and CDR2 as SQIVND (reference sequence). CDR3 amino acids: CASSIVPGQTYEQYF. CDR3 DNA sequence: TGTGCCAGTAGTATAGTCCCGGGACAGACCTACGAGCAGTACTTC.

This clonotype was picked up many times. The chain links TRBV5-6 to TRBJ2-3; D might be TRBD1 (6 bases). Germline values: CDR1 SGHDT, CDR2 YYEEEE. The V gene lost 5 bases and the J gene lost 3 bases, with 25 bases spanning the gap. The CDR3 extends over 18 amino acids. CDR3 sequence: CASSHNGPRSGQTDTQYF. In DNA, the CDR3 is TGTGCCAGCAGTCATAATGGTCCCCGGTCGGGACAAACAGATACGCAGTATTTT.

This chain uses TRBV16 with TRBJ2-7; tentatively, D is TRBD1 or TRBD2 (5 bases each). Germline V gives CDR1 KGHSY, CDR2 FQNENV. V lost 4 bases and J lost 3, with 16 bases in between. CDR3 length: 15 amino acids. CDR3 residues: CASSLLLGVGYEQYF. Written as DNA, the CDR3 is TGTGCCAGCAGCCTCCTACTAGGGGTAGGCTACGAGCAGTACTTC.

CDR3 coding DNA: TGCAGCTTCTCCGGGACAGGGGGCGGGGGCACTGAAGCTTTCTTT. This gives the protein CSFSGTGGGGTEAFF. The chain is built from TRBV29-1 and TRBJ1-1; 12 nucleotides match TRBD1. Germline CDR1 and CDR2: SQVTM and ANQGSEA. The CDR3 covers 15 residues. Trimming at V came to 8 bases and at J to 4 bases, leaving 11 bases not matched to a gene. Based on the CDR3 plus reference TRBV29-1 and TRBJ1-1, the full variable domain is SAVISQKPSRDICQRGTSLTIQCQVDSQVTMMFWYRQQPGQSLTLIATANQGSEATYESGFVIDKFPISRPNLTFSTLTVSNMSPEDSSIYLCSFSGTGGGGTEAFFGQGTRLTVV.

Here the CDR3 reads CASSAAGTGVNEQYF. As DNA, the CDR3 is TGTGCCAGCAGTGCGGCCGGGACAGGGGTTAACGAGCAGTACTTC. V gene TRBV25-1 combines with J gene TRBJ2-7; 10 bases fit TRBD1. This CDR3 contains 15 residues. J gave up 5 bases and V 4 bases, and 8 bases lay outside the gene matches. Germline-derived CDR1 and CDR2 are MGHDK and SYGVNS.

This clonotype came up a few times. V is TRBV29-1 and J is TRBJ2-4; D possibly uses TRBD1 or TRBD2 (5 bases each). The J call may be faulty, since TRBJ2-7 better matches the DNA end. This CDR3 is built from 14 residues. CDR1 and CDR2 (germline): SQVTM, ANQGSEA. CDR3 protein: CSVDMGLTGTEQYF. In DNA, the CDR3 is TGCAGCGTTGATATGGGGTTGACTGGGACCGAGCAGTACTTC.

CDR3 in amino acids: CSARDRGAFSGANVLTF. The CDR3 DNA follows: TGCAGTGCTAGAGACAGGGGCGCCTTCTCTGGGGCCAACGTCCTGACTTTC. The chain links TRBV20-1 to TRBJ2-6, with D possibly matching TRBD1 (6 bases). V lost 0 bases to trimming and J lost 0 bases, with 12 bases between them. Looked up from germline, CDR1 is DFQATT and CDR2 is SNEGSKA (reference sequence). The CDR3 has 17 amino acids.

This clonotype has a count of ten or more. The junction departs from germline at one end; a sequencing error may be responsible. V is TRBV5-1 and J is TRBJ2-7; D remains unclear. There are 11 residues in the CDR3. Germline CDR1 SGHRS, CDR2 YFSETQ. CDR3 loop: CASSSAYEQYF. The DNA for the CDR3 is TGTGCCAGCAGCTCGGCATACGAGCAGTACTTC.

CDR3 sequence: CASSLQRGVGGELFF. In nucleotides, the CDR3 is TGTGCCAGCAGTTTACAGCGGGGGGTCGGCGGGGAGCTGTTTTTT. The chain is built from TRBV12-3 or TRBV12-4 and TRBJ2-2; 9 bases line up with TRBD2. The CDR3 runs to 15 residues. J was trimmed by 7 bases and V by 2 bases; bases with no gene match: 5.

In its sample, this clonotype was seen many times. The rearrangement uses TRBV18 and TRBJ2-1; 9 nucleotides align to TRBD2. J lost 5 bases, V lost 1 base, and 3 bases had no gene match. CDR3 size: 15 residues. CDR1 and CDR2 (germline): KGHSH, LQKENI. The CDR3 loop is CASSPRTSDHNEQFF. The DNA for the CDR3 is TGTGCCAGCTCACCACGGACTAGCGACCACAATGAGCAGTTCTTC.

The CDR3, as DNA: TGTGCCAGCAGCTTAACCGGGGAGAACAATTCACCCCTCCACTTT. This gives the protein CASSLTGENNSPLHF. V usage is TRBV7-9 and J usage is TRBJ1-6; D uncertain. This CDR3 is built from 15 residues. V lost 2 bases to trimming and J lost 7 bases, with 12 bases between them. The germline gives CDR1 SEHNR, CDR2 FQNEAQ (reference sequence).

The V call is TRBV5-1, the J call TRBJ1-4; tentatively, D is TRBD1 (6 bases). The CDR3 is 15 residues long. Trimming stripped 2 bases from V and 4 bases from J, with 12 bases between. Per the germline V gene, CDR1 is SGHRS and CDR2 is YFSETQ. The CDR3 here is CASSFDRSSNEKLFF. For the CDR3, the DNA is TGCGCCAGCAGCTTTGACAGGAGTAGTAATGAAAAACTGTTTTTT.

This chain links TRBV20-1 with TRBJ2-4, with TRBD1 as a possible D gene (5 bases). The assigned J gene may be wrong: the sequence end matches TRBJ2-7 better. Germline CDR1 and CDR2: DFQATT and SNEGSKA (reference sequence). This CDR3 is 13 amino acids long. The CDR3 region is CSARQGLSYEQYF. The CDR3 DNA is TGCAGTGCTAGACAGGGATTGTCGTACGAGCAGTACTTC.

The chain employs TRBV6-2 or TRBV6-3 and TRBJ2-5; the D call may be TRBD1 or TRBD2 (5 bases each). CDR3 length: 13 residues. CDR1 MNHEY and CDR2 SVGEGT come from the germline V gene. Trimming took off 8 bases at V and 3 bases at J, with 13 bases between the two ends. The DNA for the CDR3 is TGTGCCAGCCCCCTTGGGACGGAAGAGACCCAGTACTTC. Amino acid sequence: CASPLGTEETQYF.

This clonotype was observed a few times. This rearrangement joins TRBV12-3 or TRBV12-4 to TRBJ2-7; TRBD1 matches 8 bases. Losses at the gene ends were 4 bases for V and 2 bases for J; bases not matched to a gene: 7. CDR3 size: 15 residues. The CDR3 DNA sequence: TGTGCCAGCAGTTCCCGGACAGGGAGGACCTACGAGCAGTACTTC. The encoded protein is CASSSRTGRTYEQYF.

This clonotype was counted between two and nine times. One junction end does not reproduce the germline sequence, and a read error may be involved. V usage is TRBV27 and J usage is TRBJ2-5, with D uncertain. This CDR3 has 13 amino acids. CDR1 MNHEY and CDR2 SMNVEV come from the germline V gene (reference sequence). The CDR3 is CASSLWVGETQYF. The CDR3 DNA follows: TGTGCCAGCAGCTTATGGGTAGGAGAGACCCAGTACTTC.

This clonotype has a handful of counts. A clone one base away is much larger, so this may be a read error. This chain connects TRBV20-1 to TRBJ2-1, with 7 bases that match TRBD2. V shed 7 bases and J 10 bases; nucleotides not matched to a gene: 16. Looked up from germline, CDR1 is DFQATT and CDR2 is SNEGSKA (reference sequence). The CDR3 loop spans 14 amino acids. The CDR3 protein is CSVPVSGTAWEQFF. The DNA for the CDR3 is TGCAGTGTCCCGGTAAGCGGGACCGCGTGGGAGCAGTTCTTC.

V gene TRBV29-1 combines with J gene TRBJ2-2; D is possibly TRBD2 (6 bases). The CDR3 is 14 amino acids. Trimming removed 5 bases at V and 4 bases at J, with 14 bases between. Germline V gene data show CDR1 as SQVTM and CDR2 as ANQGSEA. CDR3 sequence reads: CSVTERVATGELFF. The CDR3 DNA follows: TGCAGCGTTACCGAGCGGGTTGCCACCGGGGAGCTGTTTTTT.

The chain uses TRBV20-1 and TRBJ2-7; 9 bases line up with TRBD1. The CDR3 consists of 12 residues. CDR1 DFQATT and CDR2 SNEGSKA come from the germline V gene (reference sequence). With 7 bases clipped from V and 1 base from J, the junction kept 2 bases outside the gene matches. The CDR3 sequence: CSGTGVSYEQYF. The CDR3 DNA reads as TGCAGTGGGACAGGGGTTTCCTACGAGCAGTACTTC.

Details on this clonotype: It may be a read error: a sequence one base away is much more abundant. This chain uses TRBV29-1 with TRBJ2-1; D might be TRBD1 (5 bases). Germline values: CDR1 SQVTM, CDR2 ANQGSEA. The CDR3 length is 10 residues. The CDR3 DNA reads as TGCAGCGTTGCGGACAAGGAGCAGTTCTTC. Amino acids: CSVADKEQFF.

This clonotype appeared a few times. This rearrangement joins TRBV6-2 or TRBV6-3 to TRBJ2-7; 8 nucleotides line up with TRBD2. Germline lookup yields CDR1 MNHEY and CDR2 SVGEGT. The junction had 8 bases not matched to a gene; V was cut back by 6 bases and J by 7 bases. This CDR3 contains 13 residues. The CDR3 region has the DNA TGTGCCAGCAGATTAGCGGGACCTAAGGAGCAGTACTTC. Protein product: CASRLAGPKEQYF.

The CDR3 sequence is CSASTEVDATQYF. The DNA for the CDR3 is TGCAGTGCTTCGACCGAGGTGGACGCGACCCAGTACTTC. V is TRBV20-1 and J is TRBJ2-5; no firm D call. The germline gives CDR1 DFQATT, CDR2 SNEGSKA (reference sequence). CDR3 length: 13 residues. V gave up 5 bases and J gave up 7 bases, with 17 bases separating them.

The chain has TRBV20-1 and TRBJ1-1; 10 nucleotides align to TRBD1. CDR1 is DFQATT, CDR2 SNEGSKA, per germline (reference sequence). The CDR3 is made up of 13 amino acids. CDR3 nucleotides: TGCAGGGTAGCCGGGACAGGGGTCACTGAAGCTTTCTTT. It translates to CRVAGTGVTEAFF.